What follows is one T cell receptor beta chain and its context. The antigen remains unidentified. The entry originates in a study of a mutant IDH1 vaccine in newly diagnosed glioma. As for the study in general: Vaccines began 4-6 weeks after radiotherapy alone, or with temozolomide cycles.

V dropped 3 bases and J dropped 1 base, with 6 bases sitting between them. Germline V lookup: CDR1 SNHLY, CDR2 FYNNEI. This CDR3 comprises 13 residues. The assay was immunoSEQ multiplex PCR, and TCRdb's table has in-frame clones only and misses some. This sample has about 94,000 clones, with approximately 89% found just once. Regarding time point: week 47, end of study. With topical imiquimod, each dose of the vaccine consisted of 300 ug of mutant IDH1 20-mer peptide. This clonotype was obtained from a woman between 50 and 59 years old with glioma. The sample consisted of PBMCs, taken from a glioma patient whose treatment included an IDH1 peptide vaccine. The chain combines TRBV2 with TRBJ2-5, with D unresolved. The CDR3 region has the DNA TGTGCCAGCAGTGAGTACAGCCAAGAGACCCAGTACTTC. Translating it yields CASSEYSQETQYF.